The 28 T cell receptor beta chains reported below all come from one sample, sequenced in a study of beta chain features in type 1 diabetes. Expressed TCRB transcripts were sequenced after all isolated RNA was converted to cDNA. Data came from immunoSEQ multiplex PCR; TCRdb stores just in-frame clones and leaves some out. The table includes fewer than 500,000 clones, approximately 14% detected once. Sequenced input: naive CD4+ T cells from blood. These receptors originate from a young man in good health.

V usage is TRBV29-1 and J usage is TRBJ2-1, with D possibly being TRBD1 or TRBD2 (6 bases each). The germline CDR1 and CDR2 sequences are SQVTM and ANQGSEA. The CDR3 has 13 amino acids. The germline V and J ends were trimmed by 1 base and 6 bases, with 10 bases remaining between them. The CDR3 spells CSVEGGGLNEQFF. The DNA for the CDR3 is TGCAGCGTTGAAGGAGGGGGACTCAATGAGCAGTTCTTC.

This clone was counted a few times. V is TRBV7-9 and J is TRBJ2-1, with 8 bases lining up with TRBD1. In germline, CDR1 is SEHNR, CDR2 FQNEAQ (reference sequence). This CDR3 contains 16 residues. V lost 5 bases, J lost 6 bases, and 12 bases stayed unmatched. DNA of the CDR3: TGTGCCAGCAGCCACCTTGAGGGCCAGGGGGCCAATGAGCAGTTCTTC. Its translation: CASSHLEGQGANEQFF.

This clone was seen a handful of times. The CDR3, as DNA: TGTGCCAGCAGCTTAAGTTCTGGTTTGGAGACCCAGTACTTC. Translating gives CASSLSSGLETQYF. The J gene is TRBJ2-5, the V gene TRBV7-2, with D uncertain. The CDR3 is made up of 14 amino acids. Trimming took off 2 bases at V and 5 bases at J, with 12 bases between the two ends. The germline gives CDR1 SGHTA, CDR2 FQGNSA.

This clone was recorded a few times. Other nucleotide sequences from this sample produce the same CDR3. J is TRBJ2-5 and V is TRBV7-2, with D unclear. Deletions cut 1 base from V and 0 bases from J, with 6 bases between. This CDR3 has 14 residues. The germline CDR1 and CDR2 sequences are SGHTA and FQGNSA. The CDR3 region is CASSLGGNQETQYF. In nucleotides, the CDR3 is TGTGCCAGCAGCTTAGGTGGAAACCAAGAGACCCAGTACTTC.

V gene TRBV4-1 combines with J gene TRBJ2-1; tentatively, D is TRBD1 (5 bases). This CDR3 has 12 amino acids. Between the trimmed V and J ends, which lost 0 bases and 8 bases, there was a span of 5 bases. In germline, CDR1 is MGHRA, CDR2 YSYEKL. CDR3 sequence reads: CASSQEGHEQFF. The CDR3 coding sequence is TGCGCCAGCAGCCAAGAGGGGCATGAGCAGTTCTTC.

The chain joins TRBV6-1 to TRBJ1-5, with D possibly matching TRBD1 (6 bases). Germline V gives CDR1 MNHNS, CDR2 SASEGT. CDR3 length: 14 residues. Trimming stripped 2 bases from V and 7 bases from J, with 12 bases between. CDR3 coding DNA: TGTGCCAGCAGTGAACATTTGGGGGGCCAGCCCCAGCATTTT. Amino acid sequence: CASSEHLGGQPQHF.

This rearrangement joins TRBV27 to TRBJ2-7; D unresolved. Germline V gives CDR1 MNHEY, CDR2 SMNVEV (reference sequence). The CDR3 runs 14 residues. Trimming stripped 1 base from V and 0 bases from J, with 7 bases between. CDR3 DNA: TGTGCCAGCAGTTTATTGCCAGACTCCTACGAGCAGTACTTC. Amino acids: CASSLLPDSYEQYF.

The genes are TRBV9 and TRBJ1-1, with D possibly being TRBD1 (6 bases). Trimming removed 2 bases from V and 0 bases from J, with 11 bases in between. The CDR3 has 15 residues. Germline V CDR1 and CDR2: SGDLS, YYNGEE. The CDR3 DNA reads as TGTGCCAGCAGCGTGAGTGCAGGGGTGAACACTGAAGCTTTCTTT. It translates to CASSVSAGVNTEAFF.

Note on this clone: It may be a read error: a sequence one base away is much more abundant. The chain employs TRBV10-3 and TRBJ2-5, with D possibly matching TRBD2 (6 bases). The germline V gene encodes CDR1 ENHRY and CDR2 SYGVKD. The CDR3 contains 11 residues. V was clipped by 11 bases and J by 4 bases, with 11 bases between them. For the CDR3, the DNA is TGTGCCCTCGGGGGACCAGAGACCCAGTACTTC. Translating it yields CALGGPETQYF.

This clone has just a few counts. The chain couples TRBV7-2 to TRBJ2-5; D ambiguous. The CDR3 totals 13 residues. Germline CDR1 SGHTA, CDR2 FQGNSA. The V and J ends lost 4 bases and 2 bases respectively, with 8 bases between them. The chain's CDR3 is CASSWTDQETQYF. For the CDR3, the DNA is TGTGCCAGCAGCTGGACCGATCAAGAGACCCAGTACTTC.

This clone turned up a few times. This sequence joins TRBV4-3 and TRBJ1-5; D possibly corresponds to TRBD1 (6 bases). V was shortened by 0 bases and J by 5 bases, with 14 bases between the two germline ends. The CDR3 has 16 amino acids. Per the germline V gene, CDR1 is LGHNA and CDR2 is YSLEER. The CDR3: CASSQEVGQGHQPQHF. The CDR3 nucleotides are TGCGCCAGCAGCCAAGAAGTGGGGCAGGGGCATCAGCCCCAGCATTTT.

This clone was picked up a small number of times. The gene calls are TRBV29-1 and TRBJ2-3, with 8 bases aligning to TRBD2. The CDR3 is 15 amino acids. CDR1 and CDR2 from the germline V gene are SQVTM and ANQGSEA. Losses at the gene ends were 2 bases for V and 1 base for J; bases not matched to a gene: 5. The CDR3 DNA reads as TGCAGCGTTGAATGGGCCGGGGGGGGCACAGATACGCAGTATTTT. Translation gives CSVEWAGGGTDTQYF.

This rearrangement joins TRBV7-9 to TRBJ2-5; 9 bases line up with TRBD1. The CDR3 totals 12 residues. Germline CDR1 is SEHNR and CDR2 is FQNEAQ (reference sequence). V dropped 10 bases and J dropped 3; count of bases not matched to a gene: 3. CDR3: CATGQGKETQYF. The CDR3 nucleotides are TGTGCCACAGGACAGGGGAAAGAGACCCAGTACTTC.

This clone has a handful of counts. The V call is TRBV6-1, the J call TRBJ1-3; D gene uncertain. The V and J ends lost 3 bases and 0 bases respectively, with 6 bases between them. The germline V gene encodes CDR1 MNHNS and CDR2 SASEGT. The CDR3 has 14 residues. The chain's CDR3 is CASSEWDSGNTIYF. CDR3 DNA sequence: TGTGCCAGCAGTGAGTGGGACTCTGGAAACACCATATATTTT.

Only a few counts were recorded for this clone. The CDR3 DNA follows: TGCGCCAGCAGCCAAGATCTGGGGAACACTGAAGCTTTCTTT. Translating it yields CASSQDLGNTEAFF. The V and J genes are TRBV4-1 and TRBJ1-1; D is ambiguous. Trimming left V 0 bases short and J 1 base short, with 6 bases between. In germline, CDR1 is MGHRA, CDR2 YSYEKL. The CDR3 sequence is 14 residues long.

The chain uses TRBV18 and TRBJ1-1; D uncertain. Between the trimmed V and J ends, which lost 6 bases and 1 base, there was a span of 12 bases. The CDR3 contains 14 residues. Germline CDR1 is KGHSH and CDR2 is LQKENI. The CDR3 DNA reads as TGTGCCAGCTCCTTGGGGTCCCGGAACACTGAAGCTTTCTTT. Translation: CASSLGSRNTEAFF.

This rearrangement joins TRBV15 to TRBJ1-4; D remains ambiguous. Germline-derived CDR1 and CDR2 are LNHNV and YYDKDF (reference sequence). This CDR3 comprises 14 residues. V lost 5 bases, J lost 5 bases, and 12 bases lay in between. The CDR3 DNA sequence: TGTGCCACCAGCGTAGGACGACGGAATGAAAAACTGTTTTTT. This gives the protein CATSVGRRNEKLFF.

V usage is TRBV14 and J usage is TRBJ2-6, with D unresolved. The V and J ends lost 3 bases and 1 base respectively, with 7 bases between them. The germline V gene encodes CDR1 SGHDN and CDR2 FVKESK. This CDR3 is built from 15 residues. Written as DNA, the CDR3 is TGTGCCAGCAGCCATCGGCTATCTGGGGCCAACGTCCTGACTTTC. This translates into CASSHRLSGANVLTF.

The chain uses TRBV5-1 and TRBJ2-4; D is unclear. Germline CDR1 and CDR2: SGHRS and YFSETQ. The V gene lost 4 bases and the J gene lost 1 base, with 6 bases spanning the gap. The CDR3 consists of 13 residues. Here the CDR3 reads CASSPGAKNIQYF. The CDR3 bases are TGCGCCAGCAGCCCCGGGGCCAAAAACATTCAGTACTTC.

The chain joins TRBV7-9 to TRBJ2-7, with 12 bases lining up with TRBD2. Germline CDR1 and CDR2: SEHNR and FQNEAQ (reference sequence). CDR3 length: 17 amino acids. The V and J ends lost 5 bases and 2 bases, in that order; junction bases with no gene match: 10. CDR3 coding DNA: TGTGCCAGCAGCGCCCCCGCTAGCGGGGGGGTGCCCTACGAGCAGTACTTC. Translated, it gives CASSAPASGGVPYEQYF.

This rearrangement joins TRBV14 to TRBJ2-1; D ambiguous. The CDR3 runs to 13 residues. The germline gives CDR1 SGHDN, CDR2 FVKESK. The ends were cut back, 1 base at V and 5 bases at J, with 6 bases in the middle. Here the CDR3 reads CASSQARNNEQFF. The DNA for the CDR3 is TGTGCCAGCAGCCAAGCCAGGAACAATGAGCAGTTCTTC.

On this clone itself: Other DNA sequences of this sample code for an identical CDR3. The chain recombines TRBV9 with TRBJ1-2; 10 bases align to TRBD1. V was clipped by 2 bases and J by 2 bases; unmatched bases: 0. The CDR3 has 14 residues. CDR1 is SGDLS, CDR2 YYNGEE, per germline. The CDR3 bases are TGTGCCAGCAGCGTGGGACAGGGGAACTATGGCTACACCTTC. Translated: CASSVGQGNYGYTF.

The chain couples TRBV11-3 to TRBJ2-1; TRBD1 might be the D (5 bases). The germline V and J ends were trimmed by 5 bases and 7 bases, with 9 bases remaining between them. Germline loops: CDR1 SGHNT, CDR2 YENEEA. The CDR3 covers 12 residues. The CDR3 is CASSQGWNEQFF. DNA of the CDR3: TGTGCCAGCAGCCAGGGCTGGAATGAGCAGTTCTTC.

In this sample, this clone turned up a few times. The CDR3 nucleotides are TGTGCCAGCAGGGGGACTAGCGGCTTGACCAAAAACATTCAGTACTTC. Amino acids: CASRGTSGLTKNIQYF. This chain links TRBV27 with TRBJ2-4, with TRBD2 identical over 11 bases. In germline, CDR1 is MNHEY, CDR2 SMNVEV (reference sequence). The CDR3 is made up of 16 amino acids. The trim removed 6 bases at V and 2 bases at J, leaving 6 bases unmatched.

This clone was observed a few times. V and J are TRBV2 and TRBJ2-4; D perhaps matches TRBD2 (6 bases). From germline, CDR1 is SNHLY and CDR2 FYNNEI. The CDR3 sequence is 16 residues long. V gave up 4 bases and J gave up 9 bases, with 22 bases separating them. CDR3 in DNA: TGTGCCAGCAGTGGGACTAAGGCCGAGGGGTCGGGCATTCAGTACTTC. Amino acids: CASSGTKAEGSGIQYF.

CDR3 amino acids: CASSPARTENYGYTF. The CDR3, as DNA: TGTGCCAGCAGCCCGGCTAGGACAGAAAACTATGGCTACACCTTC. The chain links TRBV7-6 to TRBJ1-2, with TRBD1 as a possible D gene (6 bases). Germline-derived CDR1 and CDR2 are SGHVS and FNYEAQ. The CDR3 covers 15 residues. The V and J ends lost 5 bases and 2 bases respectively, with 15 bases between them. Combining the CDR3 with reference TRBV7-6 and TRBJ1-2 gives the whole variable domain GAGVSQSPRYKVTKRGQDVALRCDPISGHVSLYWYRQALGQGPEFLTYFNYEAQQDKSGLPNDRFSAERPEGSISTLTIQRTEQRDSAMYRCASSPARTENYGYTFGSGTRLTVV.

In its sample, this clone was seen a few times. Written as DNA, the CDR3 is TGCGCCAGCAGCCAAGATCAAATGGGTACGGATGGGCAAGAGTACTTC. This sequence encodes CASSQDQMGTDGQEYF. The rearrangement uses TRBV4-1 and TRBJ2-5; D call uncertain. Germline CDR1 is MGHRA and CDR2 is YSYEKL. This CDR3 comprises 16 residues. The ends were cut back, 0 bases at V and 12 bases at J, with 23 bases in the middle.

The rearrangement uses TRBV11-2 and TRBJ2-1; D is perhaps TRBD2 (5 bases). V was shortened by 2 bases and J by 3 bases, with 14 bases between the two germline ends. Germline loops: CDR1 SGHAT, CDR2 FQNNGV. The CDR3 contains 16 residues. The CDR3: CASSLYRGQSYNEQFF. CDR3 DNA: TGTGCCAGCAGCTTATATCGGGGTCAAAGCTACAATGAGCAGTTCTTC.